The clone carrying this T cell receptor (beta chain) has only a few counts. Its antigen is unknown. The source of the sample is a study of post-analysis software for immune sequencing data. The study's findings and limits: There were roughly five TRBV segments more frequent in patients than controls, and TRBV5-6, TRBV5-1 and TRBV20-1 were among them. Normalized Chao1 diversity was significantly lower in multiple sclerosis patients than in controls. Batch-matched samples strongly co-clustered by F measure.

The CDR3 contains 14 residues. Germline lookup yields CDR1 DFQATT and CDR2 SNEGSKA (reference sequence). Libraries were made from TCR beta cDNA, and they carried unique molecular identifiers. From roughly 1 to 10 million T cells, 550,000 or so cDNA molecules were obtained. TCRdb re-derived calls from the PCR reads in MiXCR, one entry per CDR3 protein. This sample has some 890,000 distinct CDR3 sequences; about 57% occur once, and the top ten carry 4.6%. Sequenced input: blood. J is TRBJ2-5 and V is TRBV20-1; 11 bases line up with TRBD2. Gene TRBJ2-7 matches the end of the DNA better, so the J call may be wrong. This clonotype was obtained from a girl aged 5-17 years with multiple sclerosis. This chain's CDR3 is CSASGTSGPYEQYF. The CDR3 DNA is TGCAGTGCTTCCGGGACTAGCGGCCCCTACGAGCAGTACTTC.